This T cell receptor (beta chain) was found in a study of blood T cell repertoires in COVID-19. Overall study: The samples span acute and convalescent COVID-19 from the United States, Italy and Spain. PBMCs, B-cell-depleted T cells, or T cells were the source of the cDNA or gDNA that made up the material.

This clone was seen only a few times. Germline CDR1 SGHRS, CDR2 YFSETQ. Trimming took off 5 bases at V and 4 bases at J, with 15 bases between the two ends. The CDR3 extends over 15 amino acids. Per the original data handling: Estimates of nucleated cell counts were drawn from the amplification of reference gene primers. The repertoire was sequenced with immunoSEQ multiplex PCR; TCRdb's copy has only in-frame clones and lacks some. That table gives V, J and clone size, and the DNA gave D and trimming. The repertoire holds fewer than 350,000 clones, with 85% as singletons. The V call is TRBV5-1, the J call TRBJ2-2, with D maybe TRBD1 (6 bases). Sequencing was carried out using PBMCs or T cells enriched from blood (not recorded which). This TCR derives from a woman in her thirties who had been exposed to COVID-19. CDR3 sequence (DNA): TGCGCCAGCAGGATGACAGGCGACGCCACCGGGGAGCTGTTTTTT. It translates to CASRMTGDATGELFF.